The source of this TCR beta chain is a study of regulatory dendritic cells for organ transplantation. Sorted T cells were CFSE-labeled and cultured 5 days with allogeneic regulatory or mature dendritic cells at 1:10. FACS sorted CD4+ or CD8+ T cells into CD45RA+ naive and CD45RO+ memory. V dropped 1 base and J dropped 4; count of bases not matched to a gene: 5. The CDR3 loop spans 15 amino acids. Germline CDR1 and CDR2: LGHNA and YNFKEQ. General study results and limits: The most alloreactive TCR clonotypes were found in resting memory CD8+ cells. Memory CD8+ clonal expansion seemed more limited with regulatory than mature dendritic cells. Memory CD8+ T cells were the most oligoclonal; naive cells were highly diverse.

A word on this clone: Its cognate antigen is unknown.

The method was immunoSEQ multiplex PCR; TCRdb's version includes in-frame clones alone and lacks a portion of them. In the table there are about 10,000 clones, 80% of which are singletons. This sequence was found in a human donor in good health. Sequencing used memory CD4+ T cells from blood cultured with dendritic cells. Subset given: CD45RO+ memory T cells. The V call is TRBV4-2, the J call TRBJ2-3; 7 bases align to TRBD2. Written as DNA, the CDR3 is TGTGCCAGCAGCCAAGGGGATACTAGCGCAGATACGCAGTATTTT. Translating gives CASSQGDTSADTQYF.